The sequence of this TCR beta chain was determined in a study of T-cell memory formation after mild COVID-19. Study-wide context: Among the donors, TCR clusters were largely specific to each donor.

TCRdb recomputed calls from the 5' RACE reads with MiXCR, one row per CDR3 protein. Found here are about 360,000 distinct CDR3 sequences, 13% to 15% of them singletons; the top ten hold around 21%. This sequence originates from a man younger than 35 who had mild COVID-19 (a few samples of this study predate the infection). Cell type and time point are not known. Source material: PBMCs or a T cell subset sorted from them (not recorded which).

DNA of the CDR3: TGCAGCGTTGATAAATCGCTAATAACCTCCACAGATACGCAGTATTTT. Protein: CSVDKSLITSTDTQYF. The rearrangement joins TRBV29-1 to TRBJ2-3; D is ambiguous. There are 16 residues in the CDR3. V was pared by 3 bases and J by 2 bases, with 18 bases between. Germline CDR1 reads SQVTM; CDR2 reads ANQGSEA.